This passage covers 10 T cell receptor beta chains from one sample sequenced in a study of T cells in Graves' hyperthyroidism and ophthalmopathy. Amplification yielded TCR beta CDR3 regions, with RNA transcripts as the source. First-round RT-PCR targeting the TCR CDR3 was performed with the HTBI primer set. TCRdb independently ran MiXCR on the multiplex PCR reads; one entry per CDR3 protein. The repertoire has approximately 500,000 distinct CDR3 sequences, 35% to 55% of them found once; the top ten carry more than 7%. Sequenced sample: peripheral blood or thyroid tissue (not recorded which). Receptors originate from a woman aged 18 to 35 with Graves' hyperthyroidism.

This clonotype occurred many times. This rearrangement joins TRBV19 to TRBJ1-2, with D uncertain. The germline V gene encodes CDR1 LNHDA and CDR2 SQIVND (reference sequence). This CDR3 region has 13 residues. Trimming cost V 4 bases and J 4 bases, with 10 bases left between them. The CDR3 sequence is CASSRVPVYGYTF. DNA for the CDR3: TGTGCCAGTAGTAGGGTGCCAGTCTATGGCTACACCTTC.

The chain couples TRBV10-3 to TRBJ1-6; 8 bases agree with TRBD1. CDR3 length equals 15 residues. V trimming: 5 bases; J trimming: 7 bases; junction bases outside the gene matches: 7. From germline, CDR1 is ENHRY and CDR2 SYGVKD. The CDR3 DNA reads TGTGCCATCAGTAGTTCTCGGACAGGGAATTCACCCCTCCACTTT. This encodes CAISSSRTGNSPLHF.

This clonotype has a handful of counts. The chain joins TRBV7-3 to TRBJ2-3; D perhaps matches TRBD2 (6 bases). This CDR3 has 14 amino acids. The germline V and J ends were trimmed by 1 base and 6 bases, with 11 bases remaining between them. CDR1 is SGHTA and CDR2 is FQGTGA in the germline V gene. CDR3 in DNA: TGTGCCAGCAGCTTAAGCCGGAGGGCGGATACGCAGTATTTT. Protein sequence: CASSLSRRADTQYF.

This clonotype was counted many times. The V call is TRBV2, the J call TRBJ1-1, with D tentatively TRBD1 (5 bases). Germline lookup yields CDR1 SNHLY and CDR2 FYNNEI. This CDR3 comprises 16 residues. V lost 7 bases, J lost 5 bases, and 23 bases lay in between. The CDR3 protein is CASISKGPGLRTEAFF. The DNA of the CDR3 is TGTGCCAGCATTTCGAAAGGCCCAGGGTTAAGAACTGAAGCTTTCTTT.

This clonotype has a count of ten or more. The rearrangement uses TRBV7-9 and TRBJ2-7, with D possibly being TRBD2 (6 bases). Trimming shortened V by 8 bases and J by 2 bases, and 7 bases separated the two germline ends. The germline V gene has CDR1 SEHNR and CDR2 FQNEAQ (reference sequence). The length of the CDR3 is 11 residues. The CDR3 DNA follows: TGTGCCAGCGGGACTCCCTACGAGCAGTACTTC. It specifies CASGTPYEQYF.

This clonotype appeared many times. This chain joins TRBV5-1 and TRBJ2-6; D is undetermined. The CDR3 extends over 16 amino acids. CDR1 is SGHRS and CDR2 is YFSETQ in the germline V gene. V was trimmed by 0 bases and J by 0 bases, leaving 7 bases between them. In nucleotides, the CDR3 is TGCGCCAGCAGCTTGGATCTGCCCTCTGGGGCCAACGTCCTGACTTTC. Translation: CASSLDLPSGANVLTF. The full variable domain, in which reference TRBV5-1 and TRBJ2-6 provide the parts outside the CDR3, is KAGVTQTPRYLIKTRGQQVTLSCSPISGHRSVSWYQQTPGQGLQFLFEYFSETQRNKGNFPGRFSGRQFSNSRSEMNVSTLELGDSALYLCASSLDLPSGANVLTFGAGSRLTVL.

This clonotype was recorded many times. The chain has TRBV15 and TRBJ1-4, with unresolved D. Per the germline V gene, CDR1 is LNHNV and CDR2 is YYDKDF (reference sequence). The CDR3 consists of 16 residues. V lost 5 bases, J lost 15 bases, and 28 bases lay in between. Here the CDR3 reads CATSLERATGDLGLFF. CDR3 DNA sequence: TGTGCCACCAGCCTCGAGAGGGCGACGGGCGACCTAGGGTTGTTTTTT.

This clonotype occurred once. J is TRBJ2-5 and V is TRBV6-5; D tentatively fits TRBD1 or TRBD2 (6 bases each). With the DNA end fitting TRBJ2-4 better, the J assignment may be wrong. CDR3 length equals 15 residues. The germline gives CDR1 MNHEY, CDR2 SVGAGI. CDR3 sequence: CASSSIGGGRTIQYF. CDR3 in DNA: TGTGCCAGCAGTTCGATCGGAGGGGGGAGGACCATTCAGTACTTC.

This clonotype appeared many times. This rearrangement joins TRBV29-1 to TRBJ2-2; 10 nucleotides match TRBD2. The trim removed 4 bases at V and 0 bases at J, leaving 5 bases unmatched. This CDR3 region has 16 residues. From germline, CDR1 is SQVTM and CDR2 ANQGSEA. The CDR3 region is CSVGLAGLANTGELFF. The CDR3, as DNA: TGCAGCGTTGGACTAGCGGGTCTCGCGAACACCGGGGAGCTGTTTTTT.

This clonotype showed up just a few times. The gene calls are TRBV27 and TRBJ2-5, with TRBD2 matching over 10 bases. Trimming at V came to 8 bases and at J to 11 bases, leaving 8 bases not matched to a gene. Per the germline V gene, CDR1 is MNHEY and CDR2 is SMNVEV (reference sequence). This CDR3 region has 12 residues. The CDR3 DNA reads TGTGCCAGCGGGACTAGCGTAGATACGCAGTACTTC. Protein product: CASGTSVDTQYF.